This is a list of T cell receptor beta chains from one sample in a study of T cells in Graves' hyperthyroidism and ophthalmopathy. TCRdb re-analysed the multiplex PCR reads in MiXCR, keeping a single row per CDR3 protein. The sample consists of about 480,000 distinct CDR3 sequences, under 25% of them appearing once. Sequenced material: blood. The receptors stem from a woman in her seventies with Graves' ophthalmopathy. Each CDR3 is given with its conserved first and last residue. The D gene is left open where the match is weak. The listing skips clone size in some rows; elsewhere it reads once, few, many or a size class.

d_call clone_size j_call v_call cdr3_nt cdr3_aa
- - TRBJ2-7 TRBV18 TGTGCCAGCTCACCACCGGCACAGAACTACGAGCAGTACTTC CASSPPAQNYEQYF
- few TRBJ2-7 TRBV18 TGTGCCAGCTCACCACCGGGCGACTACGAGCAGTACTTC CASSPPGDYEQYF
- - TRBJ1-1 TRBV12-3/TRBV12-4 TGTGCCAGCAGCCATACAGGGTCGGCCAGGTACACTGAAGCTTTCTTT CASSHTGSARYTEAFF
- few TRBJ2-7 TRBV11-2 TGTGCCAGCAGCTTAGGGCGTGGGGTAAGCGAGCAGTACTTC CASSLGRGVSEQYF
TRBD1 few TRBJ2-1 TRBV5-1 TGCGCCAGCAGCTTGGAGACAGGGAATTTCGACAATGAGCAGTTCTTC CASSLETGNFDNEQFF
TRBD1 few TRBJ2-7 TRBV15 TGTGCCACCAGCAGAGATGGGCAGGGGGCCTCCTACGAGCAGTACTTC CATSRDGQGASYEQYF
- - TRBJ2-7 TRBV27 TGTGCCAGCAGTTCTCGAGGCTACTACGAGCAGTACTTC CASSSRGYYEQYF
- - TRBJ2-7 TRBV10-3 TGTGCCATCAGTGAGATGGGACGGGAGAAGTACTTC CAISEMGREKYF
- - TRBJ1-1 TRBV11-2 TGTGCCAGCAGCTTAATTTCCCCCGGGGTTGAAGCTTTCTTT CASSLISPGVEAFF
- few TRBJ2-2 TRBV7-2 TGTGCCAGCAGGGAGTATACAGGGAGCGCCGGGGAGCTGTTTTTT CASREYTGSAGELFF
TRBD1 - TRBJ2-5 TRBV7-9 TGTGCCAGCAGCCAGGACAGGGGCGAAATAGAAAGAGAGACCCAGTACTTC CASSQDRGEIERETQYF
TRBD2 many TRBJ2-3 TRBV7-3 TGTGCCAGCAGCTCCCTGGGGACTAACACAGATACGCAGTATTTT CASSSLGTNTDTQYF
- few TRBJ2-5 TRBV20-1 TGCAGTGCTAGTGTGGGTAGAAGGGGGGAGACCCAGTACTTC CSASVGRRGETQYF
- - TRBJ1-2 TRBV30 TGTGCCTGGACTCATACGGCAGGGGACGGGACCTTC CAWTHTAGDGTF
TRBD1 - TRBJ1-1 TRBV5-1 TGCGCCAGCAGCTCAAGCCTCGACAGGGCCTTTGAAGCTTTCTTT CASSSSLDRAFEAFF
- few TRBJ2-6 TRBV7-3 TGTGCCAGCAGCTCCACCTCTGGGGCCAACGTCCTGACTTTC CASSSTSGANVLTF
- many TRBJ2-1 TRBV12-3/TRBV12-4 TGTGCCAGCAGTCCCGGGTGGAGGTCCTACAATGAGCAGTTCTTC CASSPGWRSYNEQFF
TRBD2 - TRBJ2-7 TRBV5-1 TGCGCCAGCAGCGTGACCGGGACTAGCCGAAACGAGCAGCACTTC CASSVTGTSRNEQHF
- many TRBJ1-1 TRBV12-3/TRBV12-4 TGTGCCAGCAGTTTAATGAGTGGTACTGAAGCTTTCTTT CASSLMSGTEAFF
TRBD2 - TRBJ2-7 TRBV5-1 TGCGCCAGCAGCTACCTAGCGGGGCCCTACGAGCAGTACTTC CASSYLAGPYEQYF
- few TRBJ1-2 TRBV19 TGTGCCAGTAAAGACAGATCTAACTATGGCTACACCTTC CASKDRSNYGYTF
TRBD2 many TRBJ2-1 TRBV6-1 TGTGCCAGCAGTGACCTAGCGGAGAGCTCCTACAATGAGCAGTTCTTC CASSDLAESSYNEQFF
- - TRBJ2-7 TRBV24-1 TGTGCCACCAGTGATTTCCTACTGGGCGAGCAGTACTTC CATSDFLLGEQYF
TRBD1 few TRBJ2-2 TRBV6-2/TRBV6-3 TGTGCCAGCAGTTTACAGGGGGCGAGAACCGGGGAGCTGTTTTTT CASSLQGARTGELFF
- few TRBJ1-4 TRBV6-5 TGTGCCAGCAGTTACTCCAGGGCAACTAATGAAAAACTGTTTTTT CASSYSRATNEKLFF
- - TRBJ2-3 TRBV20-1 TGCAGTGCTCGAGGATCGCTTTTGGATACGCAGTATTTT CSARGSLLDTQYF
TRBD1 - TRBJ2-2 TRBV11-3 TGTGCCAGCAGCCTGGGGCAGGGGGCTGGCGGGGAGCTGTTTTTT CASSLGQGAGGELFF
- - TRBJ1-6 TRBV10-3 TGTGCCTCCTCAGGAGGAGGACCCCTCCACTTT CASSGGGPLHF
TRBD1 - TRBJ2-7 TRBV5-1 TGCGCCAGCAGCTCCGGACAGGAAGCCTACGAGCAGTACTTC CASSSGQEAYEQYF
- - TRBJ2-6 TRBV6-1 TGTGCCAGCAGTCGAGGGGGAGGTGGGGCCAACGTCCTGACTTTC CASSRGGGGANVLTF
- - TRBJ1-1 TRBV7-9 TGTGCCAGCAGCTTAGCGCAGTTGAACACTGAAGCTTTCTTT CASSLAQLNTEAFF
TRBD2 - TRBJ2-7 TRBV12-3/TRBV12-4 TGTGCCAGCACAACCGGGACTACCTACGAGCAGTACTTC CASTTGTTYEQYF
TRBD1 - TRBJ1-2 TRBV28 TGTGCCAGCAGTTTATCGGCCAGGGGGCGAGGGGATGGCTACACCTTC CASSLSARGRGDGYTF